This TCR beta chain originates from a study of cytomegalovirus exposure and HLA in healthy donors. This clone has only one observation. Germline CDR1 reads MGHRA; CDR2 reads YSYEKL. V gave up 4 bases and J gave up 1 base, with 10 bases separating them. This CDR3 region has 14 residues. The study ran its PCR with 60 Vbeta and 13 Jbeta primers. Only in-frame clones appear in the TCRdb table, and some are missing; sequencing was by immunoSEQ multiplex PCR. Of 150,000 or so clones listed, roughly 85% are singletons. The chain has TRBV4-1 and TRBJ2-5, with D perhaps matching TRBD1 (6 bases). Sequencing was carried out using PBMCs. The sequence was collected from a man younger than 30 in good health and CMV-seropositive. The CDR3 sequence: CASSLPDSQETQYF. For the CDR3, the DNA is TGCGCCAGCAGCCTACCGGACAGCCAAGAGACCCAGTACTTC.